The 5 T cell receptor beta chains given below trace back to one sample, sequenced in a study of T cells in Graves' hyperthyroidism and ophthalmopathy. RNA transcripts served as the template for amplifying TCR beta CDR3 regions. A set of HTBI primers served as the primers for a first-round RT-PCR of the TCR CDR3. TCRdb re-called the multiplex PCR reads with MiXCR, one entry per CDR3 protein. Among some 300,000 distinct CDR3 sequences listed, 15% to 20% were seen once. Sequenced sample: blood. The receptors here all came from a young man with Graves' hyperthyroidism.

This clonotype has more than one count but fewer than ten. The chain is built from TRBV27 and TRBJ2-5; possible D gene TRBD1, 5 bases. V lost 6 bases and J lost 4, with 21 bases in between. Germline CDR1 MNHEY, CDR2 SMNVEV (reference sequence). The CDR3 is 16 amino acids. The CDR3 is CASRDLKGSSTETQYF. The CDR3 DNA reads as TGTGCCAGCAGAGATTTGAAGGGGTCGTCAACAGAGACCCAGTACTTC.

This clonotype was seen only a few times. The chain links TRBV20-1 to TRBJ2-1, with 9 bases lining up with TRBD2. In germline, CDR1 is DFQATT, CDR2 SNEGSKA (reference sequence). With V trimmed by 8 bases and J by 15 bases, 8 bases remained unmatched. The CDR3 is 10 residues long. The CDR3 here is CSPLAGELFF. CDR3 bases: TGCAGTCCGTTAGCGGGAGAACTGTTCTTC.

This clonotype was counted a few times. This chain joins TRBV14 and TRBJ2-5; perhaps TRBD1 as D (6 bases). This CDR3 is 15 amino acids long. V was cut by 3 bases and J by 5 bases, with 16 bases left in between. The V gene's germline CDR1 is SGHDN and CDR2 FVKESK. The CDR3 DNA reads as TGTGCCAGCAGCCAGTTCAGGGGTGCCGTGGAGACCCAGTACTTC. Translating it yields CASSQFRGAVETQYF.

This chain connects TRBV28 to TRBJ1-1; possible D gene TRBD1, 6 bases. V lost 6 bases to trimming and J lost 7 bases, with 12 bases between them. CDR1 and CDR2 from the germline V gene are MDHEN and SYDVKM. The CDR3 length is 12 residues. CDR3 nucleotides: TGTGCCAGCAGGCCTCGGACAGATGAAGCTTTCTTT. Translated: CASRPRTDEAFF.

There are many counts of this clonotype. This sequence joins TRBV12-3 or TRBV12-4 and TRBJ2-5; 12 nucleotides match TRBD2. This CDR3 has 16 amino acids. The V segment lost 5 bases and the J segment 5 bases; nucleotides outside the gene matches: 9. CDR3 region: CASSLRLAGDRETQYF. The CDR3 bases are TGTGCCAGCAGTCTCAGACTAGCGGGAGATAGGGAGACCCAGTACTTC.